One and the same sample provided the 19 T cell receptor beta chains below, sequenced in a study of beta chain features in type 1 diabetes. The isolated RNA, all of it, was reverse transcribed, so expressed TCRB transcripts were what got sequenced. Some clones are missing from TCRdb's copy, which holds only in-frame ones; the method was immunoSEQ multiplex PCR. The sample carries hundreds of thousands of clones, around 15% recorded once. Their target antigens are unknown. Findings and caveats of the study: Among patients with Type 1 diabetes, TCRB CDR3s were moderately but significantly shorter in every one of the four CD4+ subsets.

The sequenced sample consisted of naive CD4+ T cells from blood. The receptor set was obtained from a man between 18 and 35 years old with type 1 diabetes.

The chain carries TRBV6-1 and TRBJ2-3, with 10 positions matching TRBD1. CDR1 is MNHNS and CDR2 is SASEGT in the germline V gene. CDR3 length equals 15 residues. J lost 6 bases, V lost 3 bases, and 6 bases had no gene match. CDR3 bases: TGTGCCAGCAGTGATCCGGGACAGGGGTCGGATACGCAGTATTTT. It encodes CASSDPGQGSDTQYF.

This clone has only a few counts. The rearrangement links TRBV19 to TRBJ2-1, with D possibly TRBD2 on 6 matching bases. The CDR3 contains 14 residues. V lost 2 bases, J lost 5 bases, and 10 bases lay in between. CDR1 is LNHDA and CDR2 is SQIVND in the germline V gene (reference sequence). The CDR3 loop is CASSIRRADNEQFF. CDR3 bases: TGTGCCAGTAGTATAAGGAGGGCCGACAATGAGCAGTTCTTC.

The J gene is TRBJ2-3, the V gene TRBV6-5; D might be TRBD2 (5 bases). V shed 6 bases and J shed 6 bases, with 16 bases lying between them. The CDR3 loop spans 14 amino acids. Germline CDR1 and CDR2: MNHEY and SVGAGI. The CDR3, as DNA: TGTGCCAGCAGGCGGGCCACCGGGGAGGATACGCAGTATTTT. The encoded protein is CASRRATGEDTQYF.

This rearrangement joins TRBV6-6 to TRBJ1-2, with D perhaps matching TRBD1 (5 bases). V was clipped by 0 bases and J by 8 bases, with 13 bases between them. Germline V lookup: CDR1 MNHNY, CDR2 SVGAGI (reference sequence). The CDR3 contains 14 residues. The CDR3 protein is CASSYSGAFQGYTF. The DNA for the CDR3 is TGTGCCAGCAGTTACTCTGGGGCGTTTCAGGGCTACACCTTC.

This clone occurred a few times. This rearrangement joins TRBV7-9 to TRBJ2-3; D is perhaps TRBD2 (6 bases). Looked up from germline, CDR1 is SEHNR and CDR2 is FQNEAQ (reference sequence). V was shortened by 4 bases and J by 2 bases, with 19 bases between the two germline ends. The CDR3 sequence is 17 residues long. CDR3 DNA: TGTGCCAGCAGCTCCCGTTGGGGGGATATGGACACAGATACGCAGTATTTT. Its translation is CASSSRWGDMDTDTQYF.

The table lists this clone with a few counts. The V call is TRBV6-5, the J call TRBJ2-7, with D possibly being TRBD1 (6 bases). The CDR3 runs to 12 residues. The V and J ends lost 5 bases and 10 bases respectively, with 15 bases between them. Germline V lookup: CDR1 MNHEY, CDR2 SVGAGI. The CDR3 region is CASSDPGTRQYF. Written as DNA, the CDR3 is TGTGCCAGCAGTGATCCCGGGACAAGACAGTACTTC.

This clone came up a few times. This rearrangement joins TRBV7-9 to TRBJ2-1; 7 bases line up with TRBD1. Per the germline V gene, CDR1 is SEHNR and CDR2 is FQNEAQ (reference sequence). The CDR3 contains 14 residues. The V segment lost 2 bases and the J segment 8 bases; nucleotides outside the gene matches: 6. The DNA for the CDR3 is TGTGCCAGCAGCTTATCACAGGGGTGGTATGAGCAGTTCTTC. Its translation: CASSLSQGWYEQFF.

The rearrangement links TRBV6-6 to TRBJ1-1; TRBD1 matches 10 bases. In germline, CDR1 is MNHNY, CDR2 SVGAGI (reference sequence). Trimming took 5 bases from V and 5 from J; bases not matched to a gene: 2. This CDR3 has 13 residues. CDR3 DNA: TGTGCCAGCAGTAGACAGGGGGCAACTGAAGCTTTCTTT. This codes for CASSRQGATEAFF.

This clone was observed a handful of times. The V gene is TRBV30, the J gene TRBJ2-1; TRBD2 agrees at 15 bases. After removal of 4 bases from V and 15 bases from J, the junction contained 7 bases not matched to a gene. The germline CDR1 and CDR2 sequences are GTSNPN and SVGIG (reference sequence). This CDR3 contains 13 residues. CDR3 protein: CAWIGLAGGPLFF. The CDR3 DNA sequence: TGTGCCTGGATCGGACTAGCGGGGGGGCCCCTGTTCTTC.

This chain links TRBV14 with TRBJ2-1; 7 bases fit TRBD1. This CDR3 spans 15 amino acids. Germline assignment: CDR1 SGHDN and CDR2 FVKESK. J lost 12 bases, V lost 8 bases, and 19 bases had no gene match. In nucleotides, the CDR3 is TGTGCCAGCTCCGGCGCGACAGGGTTATCACCTGGGCAGTTCTTC. Translation: CASSGATGLSPGQFF.

In this sample, this clone turned up a few times. DNA of the CDR3: TGTGCCAGCAGCCGTGGACTAGCGGGGGCCTCCGGGCAGTACTTC. Its translation is CASSRGLAGASGQYF. The chain employs TRBV7-9 and TRBJ2-7, with 13 nucleotides matching TRBD2. The CDR3 length is 15 residues. V was pared by 5 bases and J by 9 bases, with 10 bases of the junction left unmatched. Germline V gene sequence: CDR1 SEHNR, CDR2 FQNEAQ (reference sequence). Complete variable domain (other parts from reference TRBV7-9 and TRBJ2-7): DTGVSQNPRHKITKRGQNVTFRCDPISEHNRLYWYRQTLGQGPEFLTYFQNEAQLEKSRLLSDRFSAERPKGSFSTLEIQRTEQGDSAMYLCASSRGLAGASGQYFGPGTRLTVT.

In this sample, this clone turned up a few times. V gene TRBV29-1 combines with J gene TRBJ1-1; D unresolved. The CDR3 sequence is 14 residues long. The ends were cut back, 0 bases at V and 3 bases at J, with 11 bases in the middle. Germline V gene lookup returns CDR1 SQVTM and CDR2 ANQGSEA. The CDR3 DNA is TGCAGCGTTGAAGAAACCCGGCGAGACACTGAAGCTTTCTTT. Translated, it gives CSVEETRRDTEAFF. The full variable domain, completed using reference TRBV29-1 and TRBJ1-1, is SAVISQKPSRDICQRGTSLTIQCQVDSQVTMMFWYRQQPGQSLTLIATANQGSEATYESGFVIDKFPISRPNLTFSTLTVSNMSPEDSSIYLCSVEETRRDTEAFFGQGTRLTVV.

This clone was counted a few times. It may be a read error: a sequence one base away is much more abundant. At the DNA level, this CDR3 is encoded by other sequences in the same sample as well. This sequence joins TRBV27 and TRBJ1-1; maybe TRBD1 (5 bases). Germline V lookup: CDR1 MNHEY, CDR2 SMNVEV (reference sequence). Deletions cut 2 bases from V and 1 base from J, with 5 bases between. This CDR3 contains 13 residues. CDR3 sequence: CASSLQGNTEAFF. The DNA of the CDR3 is TGTGCCAGCAGTTTACAGGGGAACACTGAAGCTTTCTTT.

This clone was picked up a small number of times. The rearrangement uses TRBV21-1 and TRBJ1-5; the table's D call, TRBD1, has no DNA check behind it. TRBV21-1 is labeled a pseudogene. This CDR3 comprises 17 residues. CDR3 residues: CASSKGRGKVGNQPQHF. The DNA of the CDR3 is TGTGCCAGCAGCAAGGGCAGGGGGAAGGTCGGCAATCAGCCCCAGCATTTT.

As for this clone: This sample also contains other DNA sequences that code for the same CDR3. The chain couples TRBV30 to TRBJ1-5, with D unclear. This CDR3 spans 12 amino acids. Deletions cut 1 base from V and 1 base from J, with 2 bases between. CDR1 GTSNPN and CDR2 SVGIG come from the germline V gene (reference sequence). In DNA, the CDR3 is TGTGCCTGGAGTGGAAGCAATCAGCCCCAGCATTTT. Translated: CAWSGSNQPQHF.

There are a few counts of this clone. The chain recombines TRBV11-2 with TRBJ2-5; D is possibly TRBD1 (6 bases). The V gene's germline CDR1 is SGHAT and CDR2 FQNNGV. The V end lost 1 base, the J end lost 0 bases, and 9 bases lay between the germline ends. CDR3 length equals 15 residues. The CDR3 nucleotides are TGTGCCAGCAGCTTAGGGGCAGGGGACCAAGAGACCCAGTACTTC. Its protein product is CASSLGAGDQETQYF.

The gene calls are TRBV2 and TRBJ2-3; tentatively, D is TRBD1 (7 bases). The germline CDR1 and CDR2 sequences are SNHLY and FYNNEI. The CDR3 loop spans 15 amino acids. The germline V and J ends were trimmed by 4 bases and 2 bases, with 13 bases remaining between them. The CDR3 DNA sequence: TGTGCCAGCAGTGGCGGGACAGACCACACAGATACGCAGTATTTT. It is translated as CASSGGTDHTDTQYF.

V and J are TRBV30 and TRBJ1-1; D call uncertain. Germline V gene sequence: CDR1 GTSNPN, CDR2 SVGIG (reference sequence). With 4 bases removed from V and 6 bases from J, the gap between germline ends came to 12 bases. The CDR3 extends over 12 amino acids. The DNA for the CDR3 is TGTGCCTGGACCCCATTGGGGTCTGAAGCTTTCTTT. This gives the protein CAWTPLGSEAFF.

The gene calls are TRBV4-1 and TRBJ1-2, with 8 bases fitting TRBD1. Unmatched junction bases numbered 9, after V lost 0 bases and J lost 6 bases. The CDR3 is 16 residues long. Germline V gene lookup returns CDR1 MGHRA and CDR2 YSYEKL. Here the CDR3 reads CASSQDLAGGRHGYTF. CDR3 sequence (DNA): TGCGCCAGCAGCCAAGATCTAGCAGGGGGCCGTCATGGCTACACCTTC.